This is a list of T cell receptor beta chains from one sample in a study of T cells in Graves' hyperthyroidism and ophthalmopathy. TCRdb redid the calling of the multiplex PCR reads with MiXCR, one entry per CDR3 protein. Altogether approximately 600,000 distinct CDR3 sequences are present, roughly 20% being singletons, with the ten largest covering about 34%. Sequences were obtained from blood. These receptors all stem from a young man with Graves' ophthalmopathy. The CDR3 runs from the conserved cysteine through the conserved F or W. The D gene is left open where the match is weak. Expanded clones get a size class; other rows say once, few or many, or leave the size out.

d_call,j_call,clone_size,v_call,cdr3_nt,cdr3_aa
-,TRBJ1-2,few,TRBV27,TGTGCCAGCAGTTCCTCCAACAATAGGGCCCCTCTATATGGCTACACCTTC,CASSSSNNRAPLYGYTF
-,TRBJ2-3,many,TRBV30,TGTGCCTGGAGCTCAGGAGGGGGCACAGATACGCAGTATTTT,CAWSSGGGTDTQYF
-,TRBJ2-7,few,TRBV29-1,TGCAGCGTTGAAAGCCTTTCCTACGAGCAGTACTTC,CSVESLSYEQYF
-,TRBJ2-5,once,TRBV7-2,TGTGCCAGCAGCCAAACCGAGCGGTTACTTCAGTACTTC,CASSQTERLLQYF
-,TRBJ1-1,few,TRBV20-1,TGCAGTGCTCTACGGGTAGCTAACGCTGAAGCTTTCTTT,CSALRVANAEAFF
-,TRBJ2-1,many,TRBV18,TGTGCCAGCTCAAGCCGGGGGATCAATGAGCAGTTCTTC,CASSSRGINEQFF
-,TRBJ2-3,few,TRBV20-1,TGCAGTGCCTCGGAACACGTAACCGGCACAGATACGCAGTATTTT,CSASEHVTGTDTQYF
TRBD1,TRBJ2-6,few,TRBV5-1,TGCGCCAGCAGCTTGGACAGGGGCTGGGCCAACGTCCTGACTTTC,CASSLDRGWANVLTF
TRBD2,TRBJ2-7,-,TRBV28,TGTGCCAGCAGTTTATCGGCTAGCGGGAAGAGCTCCTACGAGCAGTACTTC,CASSLSASGKSSYEQYF
TRBD2,TRBJ2-1,-,TRBV7-2,TGTGCCAGCAGCCACGGGAGGCCTCAGTTCTTC,CASSHGRPQFF
-,TRBJ1-2,-,TRBV6-1,TGTGCCAGCAGTGAAGGGTGGTACTATGGCTACACCTTC,CASSEGWYYGYTF
TRBD2,TRBJ2-1,-,TRBV29-1,TGCAGCGTCACGCCGGGACTAGCGACTTCCTACAATGAGCAGTTCTTC,CSVTPGLATSYNEQFF
TRBD1,TRBJ2-1,-,TRBV29-1,TGCAGCGTTAAGACAGGGAATTACAATGAGCAGTTCTTC,CSVKTGNYNEQFF
TRBD2,TRBJ2-3,-,TRBV20-1,TGCAGTGCTTTAGACTTCGGGAGGGGCACAGATACGCAGTATTTT,CSALDFGRGTDTQYF
-,TRBJ2-1,-,TRBV9,TGTGCCAGCAGCGGGCCCCGGGACATTTACAATGAGCAGTTCTTC,CASSGPRDIYNEQFF
-,TRBJ1-4,many,TRBV27,TGTGCCAGCAGTTTCAACGGGGTTAATGAAAAACTGTTTTTT,CASSFNGVNEKLFF
-,TRBJ2-4,many,TRBV28,TGTGCCAGCAGTCCTCTACTAGCCAAAAACATTCAGTACTTC,CASSPLLAKNIQYF
TRBD2,TRBJ2-1,-,TRBV4-1,TGCGCCAGCAGCCATGATGTACTAGCGAAATCTACAAATGAGCAGTTCTTC,CASSHDVLAKSTNEQFF
-,TRBJ1-2,few,TRBV20-1,TGCAGTGCTCACGAGGGGGGTGGCTACACCTTC,CSAHEGGGYTF
-,TRBJ2-5,many,TRBV20-1,TGCAGTGCTAGAGTAATGGGACGGCAAGAGACCCAGTACTTC,CSARVMGRQETQYF
-,TRBJ1-5,many,TRBV28,TGTGCCAGCAGTTTACATCTTCACCCCGCCGAGCAGCCCCAGCATTTT,CASSLHLHPAEQPQHF
TRBD1,TRBJ1-1,few,TRBV27,TGTGCCAGCCGGGATCCCGGGACAGGGGGCGCGAACACTGAAGCTTTCTTT,CASRDPGTGGANTEAFF
TRBD1,TRBJ1-1,-,TRBV6-1,TGTGCCAGCAGTACTCCGGGACAGGGGGGAGGGACTGAAGCTTTCTTT,CASSTPGQGGGTEAFF
-,TRBJ2-1,few,TRBV28,TGTGCCAGCAGCCACCCATTTGGGGGAGCTTCCCATGAGCAGTTCTTC,CASSHPFGGASHEQFF
TRBD1,TRBJ2-1,few,TRBV28,TGTGCCAGCAGTTTCACAGGGGGACCCTACAATGAGCAGTTCTTC,CASSFTGGPYNEQFF
TRBD1,TRBJ1-1,many,TRBV7-9,TGTGCCAGCAGCCCGACAGGGTTCACTGAAGCTTTCTTT,CASSPTGFTEAFF
TRBD2,TRBJ2-7,many,TRBV28,TGTGCCAGCACCGAGGGCCTAGCGGACTACGAGCAGTACTTC,CASTEGLADYEQYF
-,TRBJ1-4,-,TRBV7-9,TGTGCCAGCAGCATACCCCTCGAGGCTAAGGAAAAACCGTTTTTT,CASSIPLEAKEKPFF
-,TRBJ2-5,few,TRBV28,TGTGCCAGCAGTTTGGGTGGTGGCAGGGCCGAGACCCAGTACTTC,CASSLGGGRAETQYF
-,TRBJ2-2,few,TRBV16,TGTGCCAGCAGCCTTTCGGCCGGGGAGCTGTTTTTT,CASSLSAGELFF
-,TRBJ2-5,few,TRBV4-3,TGCGCCAGCAGCCAAGCTTCTCGGGGATACCAAGAGACCCAGTACTTC,CASSQASRGYQETQYF
TRBD2,TRBJ2-5,few,TRBV5-4,TGTGCCAGCAGCCTGGGGACTAGCGGGAGCCGGTACCAAGAGACCCAGTACTTC,CASSLGTSGSRYQETQYF
TRBD2,TRBJ2-2,-,TRBV27,TGTGCCAGCAGCCGCGGGACTAGCAGAAACACCGGGGAGCTGTTTTTT,CASSRGTSRNTGELFF
-,TRBJ2-3,many,TRBV28,TGTGCCAGCAGTTTATACAGGGGAGGGACAGATACGCAGTATTTT,CASSLYRGGTDTQYF
-,TRBJ2-5,-,TRBV2,TGTGCCAGCAAGGCTTATGGGGAGTATCTGTACTTC,CASKAYGEYLYF
-,TRBJ1-3,few,TRBV5-1,TGCGCCAGCAGCGGGGGGCGAACTGGAAACACCATATATTTT,CASSGGRTGNTIYF
-,TRBJ2-1,many,TRBV5-1,TGCGCCAGCAGCTCCGACCTCTTGAATGAGCAGTTCTTC,CASSSDLLNEQFF
TRBD1,TRBJ1-1,-,TRBV6-5,TGTGCCAGCAGTTACTCCTCAGGGGGCATAACTGAAGCTTTCTTT,CASSYSSGGITEAFF
-,TRBJ1-2,few,TRBV12-3/TRBV12-4,TGTGCCAGCATGGAGGGGTACCCACCAAATACGTCGACCTTC,CASMEGYPPNTSTF
-,TRBJ2-5,-,TRBV6-2/TRBV6-3,TGTGCCAGCAGAGACTCCCAAGGTCGAGAGACCCAGTACTTC,CASRDSQGRETQYF
TRBD1,TRBJ2-1,-,TRBV27,TGTGCCAGCAGGGGCCGGGACAGGGCATTAAAACGGGACAATGAGCAGTTCTTC,CASRGRDRALKRDNEQFF
TRBD2,TRBJ2-3,-,TRBV19,TGTGCCAGCCGAATTCCCGGGACTAGCGGCTTCGCAGATACGCAGTATTTT,CASRIPGTSGFADTQYF
-,TRBJ2-5,many,TRBV11-2,TGTGCCAGCAGCTTAGGCACTAGCCGCCAAGAGACCCAGTACTTC,CASSLGTSRQETQYF
-,TRBJ2-7,many,TRBV28,TGTGCCAGCAGTTTTCTCGGCGAGCAGTACTTC,CASSFLGEQYF
-,TRBJ2-1,few,TRBV4-1,TGCGCCAGCAGCCAAGATATCGGGACGGCGAATGAGCAGTTCTTC,CASSQDIGTANEQFF
TRBD1,TRBJ1-2,few,TRBV5-5,TGTGCCAGCAGCACGCCCGGGACAGCCCTGTATGGCTACACCTTC,CASSTPGTALYGYTF
-,TRBJ2-7,-,TRBV6-1,TGTGCCAGTTTGGGCGGCTCCTACGAGCAGTACTTC,CASLGGSYEQYF
-,TRBJ2-7,few,TRBV7-2,TGTGCCAGCAGCCAAATCCTAGCGAGCTACGAGCAGTACTTC,CASSQILASYEQYF
-,TRBJ1-2,-,TRBV13,TGTGCCAGCAGCTGGGGTTCCCCGGGTAATGGCTACACCTTC,CASSWGSPGNGYTF
-,TRBJ2-5,few,TRBV19,TGTGCCAGTAGTAAGACGGTGGCGGAGACCCAGTACTTC,CASSKTVAETQYF
-,TRBJ2-7,many,TRBV7-9,TGTGCCAGCAGCTTTCAGTACGAGCAGTACTTC,CASSFQYEQYF
TRBD2,TRBJ2-3,few,TRBV9,TGTGCCAGCAGCCCGGGGGGTGGAGATACGCAGTATTTT,CASSPGGGDTQYF
TRBD1,TRBJ1-5,many,TRBV28,TGTGCCAGCAGGGGGACAGGGATCAATCAGCCCCAGCATTTT,CASRGTGINQPQHF
TRBD1,TRBJ1-2,-,TRBV6-2/TRBV6-3,TGTGCCAGCAGGGGACAGGGAAACCGAGGAGTCTATGGCTACACCTTC,CASRGQGNRGVYGYTF
-,TRBJ1-2,-,TRBV19,TGTGCCAGTAGTTCGTCAGGATCTTCTGGCTATGGCTACACCTTC,CASSSSGSSGYGYTF
-,TRBJ2-7,-,TRBV20-1,TGCAGTGCCCCGCGTGCGGGAAACGTTTACGAGCAGTACTTC,CSAPRAGNVYEQYF
TRBD1,TRBJ2-4,-,TRBV9,TGTGCCAGCAGCTCTGACAGGGGGCAGGAGGCCAAAAACATTCAGTACTTC,CASSSDRGQEAKNIQYF
-,TRBJ1-4,few,TRBV28,TGTGCCAGCAGTATAAATTTAGGGGCGGTTAATGAAAAACTGTTTTTT,CASSINLGAVNEKLFF
TRBD2,TRBJ2-1,few,TRBV6-1,TGTGCCAGCAGTGAAGCAATGGTGGGGCTAGCGGAGAATGAGCAGTTCTTC,CASSEAMVGLAENEQFF